This TCR beta chain originates from a study of blood T cell repertoires in COVID-19. Only one count was recorded for this clone. Sequencing was performed with immunoSEQ multiplex PCR; in TCRdb, only in-frame clones are kept and a portion is missing. The data show 250,000 or so clones, less than 90% seen once. The source is a man aged 55 to 69 with acute or convalescent COVID-19. Input material: peripheral blood.

CDR3 amino acids: CASSLAPTGSNQPQHF. CDR3 in DNA: TGCGCCAGCAGCTTGGCACCGACAGGGAGCAATCAGCCCCAGCATTTT. The chain combines TRBV5-1 with TRBJ1-5; 7 nucleotides agree with TRBD1. Germline V gives CDR1 SGHRS, CDR2 YFSETQ. V shed 0 bases, J shed 1 base, and the junction held 4 bases outside the gene matches. This CDR3 spans 16 amino acids.